This paragraph reports one T cell receptor beta chain. Its antigen is not yet known. The input lacks base qualities; no much larger clone sits a single base away. Ends trimmed: V by 5 bases, J by 0 bases; bases unmatched to a gene: 6. The CDR3 runs 17 amino acids, cysteine and phenylalanine included. The DNA shown is the 51-base CDR3, in frame from base 1. The CDR1 and CDR2 encoded by the germline V gene are MDHEN and SYDVKM. The cohort comprised 550 to 700 healthy bone marrow donors. At the time of sampling, all cohort members were nominally healthy, though unrecorded immune exposures were likely present. The donor was CMV seropositive and belonged to the group of around 300 seropositive cohort members. A peripheral blood sample was collected from each donor, and TCR beta sequencing was performed on peripheral blood mononuclear cells. Genomic DNA was extracted from the blood cell samples with the Qiagen DNeasy Blood Extraction Kit.

The library relied on the immunoSEQ multiplex PCR assay. The multiplex PCR relied on a mix of 60 forward primers for TCR Vbeta segments and 13 reverse primers for TCR Jbeta segments. A multiplex PCR assay on genomic DNA amplified the CDR3 region of rearranged TCR beta genes. Amplified TCR beta libraries were sequenced as 87-base-pair reads on the Illumina HiSeq System. The authors processed their data as follows. In a later analysis, 70 million to 95 million unique TCR beta chains were counted across the 650 to 700 repertoires, and about 10 million of these chains were shared by at least two donors. To remove PCR and sequencing errors, raw reads were error-corrected and collapsed into unique sequences using a nearest-neighbor algorithm that merged closely related sequences. Alignment of CDR3 sequences to IMGT reference sequences was used to assign V, D and J gene segments. For a sequence to be retained, at least a six-nucleotide match to both a V gene segment and a J gene segment was required. Rearrangements were called productive when the CDR3 lacked stop codons and stayed in frame with V and J; all others were non-productive. Following IMGT convention, CDR3 was defined as the stretch from the second conserved V-encoded cysteine to the conserved J-encoded phenylalanine. Sequences without an unambiguous match to a single V gene segment were excluded from the earlier analysis of 500 to 700 of the donors. In an earlier analysis of approximately 560 of the donors, a V segment was called functional when productive rearrangements were above 56.7%, and segregating when the standard deviation between donors exceeded 5%. A statistical classification framework was built for diagnosing cytomegalovirus status from the catalog of TCR beta chain sequences. V and J gene assignment, in a later analysis, came from comparing TCR nucleotide sequences with IMGT/GENE-DB human TR gene sequences. In a later analysis, CDR3 sequences and most-parsimonious VDJ recombination scenarios were assigned using the TCRdist pipeline. In a later analysis, each TCR beta chain was defined by its CDR3 amino acid sequence together with its V-gene family, and reads without a unique V-gene family were excluded. To address suspected cross-contamination and a sequencing artifact, a later analysis removed a few hundred highly shared, low-generation-probability nucleotide sequences. In a later analysis, a clonal expansion index was calculated for each public chain from normalized within-repertoire ranks of inferred template counts. Generation probabilities in a later analysis came from a VDJ recombination model fitted to out-of-frame rearrangements, and those results were checked against IGoR. A later analysis scored TCR-TCR, TCR-HLA and TCR-CMV co-occurrence with hypergeometric tests, applying a repertoire-size bias correction to TCR pairs. In a later analysis, false discovery rates were estimated by permuting HLA or CMV assignments 20 times. In a later analysis, co-occurring TCRs were grouped with DBSCAN, and TCRdist sequence similarity was added when clustering was performed within HLA-allele-positive subsets. For co-occurrence clustering, repertoires with fewer than 30,000 or more than 120,000 public chains were excluded, along with about five repertoires with anomalous nucleotide sharing. TCRdb mirrors the immuneACCESS table, restricted to in-frame sequences. Some clones are absent from its copies; in checked studies, under half trace to an unresolved V gene, and the reason for the others is unknown. The DNA gave D and trimming, while V, J and clone size come from that table. Across this sample there are 99,000 or so clones, with around 81% seen only once. The ten largest make up under 4.5% of the sample.

The sample is drawn from a study of cytomegalovirus exposure and HLA in healthy donors listed by TCRdb under 2017. Regarding the research as a whole: According to an earlier analysis of a few hundred of the donors, some 180 million T cells yielded 95 million to 140 million unique TCR beta sequences and around 280 Gb of sequence data. Roughly 300 gigabases of sequencing data and around 88 million unique TCR sequences made up an early release that covered 500 to 700 HLA-typed donors. Of the 300 to 500 genotyped donors, approximately 81% were placed in the genetic ancestry cluster associated with self-reported Caucasian donors. The study aimed to test whether cataloging public T cell receptors could reveal signatures of past pathogen exposure. Using immunosequencing, the study profiled T cell repertoires from some 670 subjects and related those repertoires to cytomegalovirus serostatus. Along with the roughly 670-subject first cohort, a separate validation cohort of some 130 different subjects was used. High-throughput TCR immunosequencing, statistical association of individual TCRs with disease status, and machine learning were combined to predict cytomegalovirus infection status. A later analysis re-analyzed previously published TCR beta repertoires from 660 or so donors and added high-resolution HLA genotyping to study TCR occurrence patterns. The later analysis used no new phenotypic data to find candidate immune exposures, relying instead on TCR beta sequences and their occurrence across donors. An earlier analysis of approximately 580 of the donors used high-throughput TCR beta sequencing to judge whether each TCR beta V gene segment behaved as functional or pseudogenic. Donor age, sex, ethnicity and CMV serostatus were compiled alongside the repertoire data. A later genetic analysis took genome-wide SNP genotypes for about 55% of the 666 donors and used that subset as a discovery cohort. Every repertoire in the discovery cohort had been generated on one and the same sequencing platform. Class I and class II HLA loci were covered by the typing at four-digit resolution. The number of donors typed differed by locus, with 629-630 for A, B, C, DRB1 and DQB1, roughly 520 for DQA1, over 600 for DPA1, and around 450 for DPB1. A handful of DR-DQ haplotypes were handled as single units for association and clustering because linkage in the cohort was strong. Across approximately 420 genotyped donors of the cohort, an average of about 240,000 unique TCR beta nucleotide sequences per donor were sequenced, and approximately 17% of those sequences were non-productive. On the study overall, not on this receptor specifically: Some IMGT-functional V segments, including TRBV6-2 and TRBV6-3, could not be distinguished by the 87-base-pair reads and were therefore excluded. Cytomegalovirus status was reported to be diagnosed by the classifier with high specificity and sensitivity in both the original and validation cohorts. While some public TCRs were present in many individuals, most TCR sequences turned up only very rarely across donors. The authors suggested that the approach could potentially be generalized to other disease states and immunological phenotypes. The only immune exposure information available for the cohort was CMV serostatus. A later analysis reported that several top co-occurrence clusters appeared linked to parvovirus B19, influenza, CMV and Epstein-Barr virus. In a later genetic analysis, a missense DCLRE1C variant was associated with V-gene and J-gene trimming of TCR beta chains, and the association was replicated in an independent cohort. A cluster of highly shared sequence variants was judged likely to be a technical artifact of the sequencing pipeline. When HLA alleles, especially DR and DQ, strongly co-occurred, TCR associations were difficult to assign to individual alleles. Correlated functional status among segregating V segments might be attributable to linkage disequilibrium, but an unknown experimental factor could not be ruled out. The study gave a list of over 150 TCR beta chains associated with cytomegalovirus. A later analysis found that HLA-associated TCR beta chains were more clonally expanded and had lower generation probabilities than equally common non-associated chains. Because some donors lacked HLA typing at each locus, the association tests relied only on the typed subset. In this cohort, only TCR beta chains were sequenced, and detectable features were limited by the absence of alpha or paired-chain data. According to a later analysis, TCR association rates differed among HLA loci, with DRB1 alleles showing the most associated TCRs and HLA-C alleles showing the fewest. An earlier analysis of approximately 500 of the donors showed that most TCR beta V segments appeared in productive rearrangements either about 90% or about 30% of the time, which broadly matched IMGT annotations. A further reported finding was that TCR beta sequences accurately predicted the HLA-A and HLA-B alleles for most subjects in the first cohort. In a later analysis, some 17,000 TCR beta sequences were associated with specific HLA alleles at a false discovery rate of 0.05. According to a later genetic analysis, donors in an Asian-associated ancestry cluster had fewer N-insertions in productive TCRs than the approximately 710-donor mean. In vitro tests confirmed that three of the cytomegalovirus-associated TCR beta chains recognize cytomegalovirus antigens. Because counts were too low, roughly 16 rarely observed V segments, including chromosome 9 orphons, were left out of the earlier analysis of 500 to 650 of the donors. A later analysis found that most CMV-associated TCR beta chains appeared HLA-restricted, with HLA associations seemingly driven largely by CMV exposure. The presence/absence analyses assumed that sequencing depth was roughly uniform across donors, and that assumption may not be true.

The receptor's source is a female donor in good health and CMV-seropositive. Sample: PBMCs. This chain joins TRBV28 to TRBJ2-6; 8 central bases correspond to TRBD1. The CDR3 protein: CASSPQGVVSGANVLTF. The DNA sequence follows: TGTGCCAGCAGTCCACAGGGGGTGGTCTCTGGGGCCAACGTCCTGACTTTC.